Below are 18 T cell receptor beta chains sequenced from a single sample in a study of regulatory T cells in long-lasting Graves disease. Time point of the sample: newly diagnosed GD, antithyroid drugs for less than 3 months. The TCR library used RNA extracted from PBMCs. Researchers made TCR beta libraries by using iRepertoire HTBI primers and running Arm-PCR on CDR3 regions. TCRdb called the multiplex PCR reads again in MiXCR, with one record for every CDR3 protein. The profile shows 680,000 or so distinct CDR3 sequences, 15% to 20% of them singletons. Another study also made use of these data, one on T cells in Graves' hyperthyroidism and ophthalmopathy.

This specimen consisted of peripheral blood mononuclear cells (PBMCs), obtained at new diagnosis, from a patient treated with antithyroid drugs. All receptors derive from a woman aged 25 to 39 with Graves disease.

This clonotype was detected a few times. The gene calls are TRBV5-1 and TRBJ2-7; maybe TRBD1 (7 bases). Trimming pared 4 bases from V and 3 bases from J, leaving 17 bases between. The CDR3 loop spans 15 amino acids. Germline lookup yields CDR1 SGHRS and CDR2 YFSETQ. CDR3 residues: CASSGGDSEVYEQYF. CDR3 nucleotide sequence: TGCGCCAGCAGCGGCGGGGACAGCGAAGTCTACGAGCAGTACTTC.

This clonotype was picked up a small number of times. J is TRBJ1-4 and V is TRBV7-9; D may be TRBD1 (5 bases). This CDR3 is 14 amino acids long. Germline V gene lookup returns CDR1 SEHNR and CDR2 FQNEAQ (reference sequence). V lost 8 bases and J lost 2, with 12 bases in between. CDR3 nucleotide sequence: TGTGCCAGCTGGAGCGGGGGGACTAATGAAAAACTGTTTTTT. Amino acid sequence: CASWSGGTNEKLFF.

The genes are TRBV11-2 and TRBJ2-3; possibly TRBD1 for D (6 bases). Germline lookup yields CDR1 SGHAT and CDR2 FQNNGV. CDR3 length: 16 residues. The germline V and J ends were trimmed by 5 bases and 4 bases, with 19 bases remaining between them. As DNA, the CDR3 is TGTGCCAGCAGCGACTCTGGACGGCAGGGGCCAGATACGCAGTATTTT. Translated, it gives CASSDSGRQGPDTQYF.

As for this clonotype: At one end the junction does not follow the germline gene, possibly because of a read error. The chain carries TRBV5-5 and TRBJ1-4; D unclear. CDR3 length: 14 residues. The germline V gene encodes CDR1 SGHKS and CDR2 YYEKEE (reference sequence). In DNA, the CDR3 is TGTGCCAGCAGCTTGGGGGCGGCTAATGAAAAACTGCTTTTT. The encoded protein is CASSLGAANEKLLF.

The rearrangement joins TRBV30 to TRBJ1-3; D is unclear. Germline-derived CDR1 and CDR2 are GTSNPN and SVGIG (reference sequence). The CDR3 is 13 residues long. V lost 5 bases, J lost 0 bases, and 8 bases lay in between. CDR3 region: CAWVQLSGNTIYF. DNA for the CDR3: TGTGCCTGGGTCCAGCTCTCTGGAAACACCATATATTTT.

This clonotype has only a few counts. The rearrangement links TRBV6-1 to TRBJ2-5, with D tentatively TRBD1 (6 bases). Per the germline V gene, CDR1 is MNHNS and CDR2 is SASEGT. The CDR3 has 16 residues. The V end lost 6 bases, the J end lost 2 bases, and 19 bases lay between the germline ends. CDR3 protein: CASSDLRTVSQETQYF. The CDR3, as DNA: TGTGCCAGCAGCGACCTAAGGACAGTTAGTCAAGAGACCCAGTACTTC.

Many counts were recorded for this clonotype. No DNA is shown, since the ends of the CDR3 on it are uncertain; the CDR3 is the one TCRdb lists. This CDR3 reads CASSILGIETQYF. This chain connects TRBV2 to TRBJ2-5. Termini included, the CDR3 measures 13 amino acids. CDR1 is SNHLY and CDR2 is FYNNEI in the germline V gene.

This clonotype was seen a handful of times. This chain's CDR3 is CATLASSGSFDEQFF. DNA for the CDR3: TGTGCCACCCTGGCCTCTAGCGGGAGTTTTGATGAGCAGTTCTTC. The chain has TRBV24-1 and TRBJ2-1; 10 positions agree with TRBD2. The CDR3 covers 15 residues. V was clipped by 9 bases and J by 8 bases; unmatched bases: 12. Germline V gene data show CDR1 as KGHDR and CDR2 as SFDVKD.

This clonotype was detected ten times or more. The V gene is TRBV16, the J gene TRBJ2-1; 10 positions agree with TRBD2. Looked up from germline, CDR1 is KGHSY and CDR2 is FQNENV. V gave up 2 bases and J gave up 8 bases; unmatched junction bases: 0. The CDR3 has 13 residues. The CDR3 sequence is CASSQLAGDEQFF. As DNA, the CDR3 is TGTGCCAGCAGCCAACTAGCGGGAGATGAGCAGTTCTTC.

This clonotype has a count of ten or more. The chain uses TRBV6-2 or TRBV6-3 and TRBJ2-1; D is tentatively TRBD1 or TRBD2 (5 bases each). From germline, CDR1 is MNHEY and CDR2 SVGEGT. The germline V and J ends were trimmed by 0 bases and 4 bases, with 16 bases remaining between them. CDR3 size: 17 residues. The CDR3 region has the DNA TGTGCCAGCAGTTACTCGGGAGTCGGGGCTGTTTACAATGAGCAGTTCTTC. It codes for CASSYSGVGAVYNEQFF.

In this sample, this clonotype turned up many times. V is TRBV5-5 and J is TRBJ1-1; D gene ambiguous. The CDR3 extends over 13 amino acids. Trimming shortened V by 4 bases and J by 4 bases, and 11 bases separated the two germline ends. CDR1 and CDR2 (germline): SGHKS, YYEKEE (reference sequence). Here the CDR3 reads CASSDFDFTEAFF. In nucleotides, the CDR3 is TGTGCCAGCAGCGACTTCGATTTCACTGAAGCTTTCTTT. Drawing the rest from reference TRBV5-5 and TRBJ1-1, the complete variable domain is DAGVTQSPTHLIKTRGQQVTLRCSPISGHKSVSWYQQVLGQGPQFIFQYYEKEERGRGNFPDRFSARQFPNYSSELNVNALLLGDSALYLCASSDFDFTEAFFGQGTRLTVV.

This clonotype was counted at least ten times. The genes are TRBV6-1 and TRBJ1-5; D is possibly TRBD1 (5 bases). Germline V gene sequence: CDR1 MNHNS, CDR2 SASEGT. V dropped 7 bases and J dropped 4 bases, with 17 bases sitting between them. The CDR3 runs 15 residues. CDR3 nucleotides: TGTGCCAGCACCCAGAGCGGGACTACAAATCAGCCCCAGCATTTT. Its protein product is CASTQSGTTNQPQHF.

This clonotype was recorded a few times. The V call is TRBV28, the J call TRBJ2-2, with D tentatively TRBD2 (6 bases). The ends were cut back, 4 bases at V and 9 bases at J, with 18 bases in the middle. The germline V gene encodes CDR1 MDHEN and CDR2 SYDVKM. The CDR3 is made up of 15 amino acids. The CDR3 sequence is CASSSPRGTVRELFF. Written as DNA, the CDR3 is TGTGCCAGCAGTTCACCTCGGGGGACCGTTAGGGAGCTGTTTTTT.

This clonotype was observed at least ten times. V and J are TRBV27 and TRBJ1-5; D gene unclear. V was clipped by 6 bases and J by 2 bases, with 8 bases between them. The CDR3 has 13 amino acids. Per the germline V gene, CDR1 is MNHEY and CDR2 is SMNVEV (reference sequence). CDR3 protein: CASRGLGNQPQHF. The CDR3 DNA follows: TGTGCCAGCAGAGGCTTAGGCAATCAGCCCCAGCATTTT.

About this clonotype: It may be a read error: a sequence one base away is much more abundant. The CDR3 here is CASESQGADGYTF. CDR3 nucleotides: TGTGCCAGCGAATCACAGGGGGCGGATGGCTACACCTTC. V and J are TRBV7-9 and TRBJ1-2, with 9 nucleotides matching TRBD1. The CDR3 runs to 13 residues. From germline, CDR1 is SEHNR and CDR2 FQNEAQ (reference sequence). The trim removed 8 bases at V and 6 bases at J, leaving 7 bases unmatched.

This clonotype was counted ten times or more. This chain joins TRBV28 and TRBJ1-1; tentative D call: TRBD1 (6 bases). The CDR3 is 11 residues long. Trimming stripped 8 bases from V and 4 bases from J, with 8 bases between. In germline, CDR1 is MDHEN, CDR2 SYDVKM. As DNA, the CDR3 is TGTGCCAGCGGACAGCTCACTGAAGCTTTCTTT. Encoded protein: CASGQLTEAFF.

In the case of this clonotype: Germline and junction disagree at one end, which may indicate a read error. The chain recombines TRBV6-5 with TRBJ1-1; possibly TRBD1 for D (5 bases). CDR1 MNHEY and CDR2 SVGAGI come from the germline V gene. This CDR3 contains 17 residues. The DNA for the CDR3 is TGTGGCAGCAGTTATTATCGGAGAGGGGACTCCTACACTGAAGCTTTCTTT. It codes for CGSSYYRRGDSYTEAFF.

This clonotype was counted many times. V is TRBV18 and J is TRBJ2-5; D is possibly TRBD1 (6 bases). V was trimmed by 8 bases and J by 5 bases, leaving 21 bases between them. CDR3 size: 15 residues. The germline CDR1 and CDR2 sequences are KGHSH and LQKENI. The CDR3 here is CASATRQDSRETQYF. CDR3 coding DNA: TGTGCCAGCGCGACAAGACAGGATTCGCGGGAGACCCAGTACTTC.